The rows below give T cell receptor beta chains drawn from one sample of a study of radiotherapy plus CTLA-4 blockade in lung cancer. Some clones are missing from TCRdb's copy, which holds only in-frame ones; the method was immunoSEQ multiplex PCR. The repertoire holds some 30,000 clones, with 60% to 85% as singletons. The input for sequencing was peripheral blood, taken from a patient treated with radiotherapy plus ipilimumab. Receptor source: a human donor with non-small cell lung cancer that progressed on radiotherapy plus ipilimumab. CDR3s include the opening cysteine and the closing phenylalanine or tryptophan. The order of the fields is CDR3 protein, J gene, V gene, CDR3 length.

CDR3aa: CASSLGQHYTF
j_gene: TRBJ1-2
v_gene: TRBV5-1
len: 11

CDR3aa: CASSFQGYYGYTF
j_gene: TRBJ1-2
v_gene: TRBV27
len: 13

CDR3aa: CASSLSPAIDSGANVLTF
j_gene: TRBJ2-6
v_gene: TRBV27
len: 18

CDR3aa: CAWSGDPGQGAYEQYF
j_gene: TRBJ2-7
v_gene: TRBV30
len: 16

CDR3aa: CASSLSSGSGNTIYF
j_gene: TRBJ1-3
v_gene: TRBV5-1
len: 15

CDR3aa: CASSKGQGASNTGELFF
j_gene: TRBJ2-2
v_gene: TRBV19
len: 17

CDR3aa: CASSPSGLSYEQYF
j_gene: TRBJ2-7
v_gene: TRBV19
len: 14

CDR3aa: CASSSQGGDYNEQFF
j_gene: TRBJ2-1
v_gene: TRBV5-1
len: 15

CDR3aa: CASSLQDNTEAFF
j_gene: TRBJ1-1
v_gene: TRBV4-1
len: 13

CDR3aa: CASKGRTDVAGELFF
j_gene: TRBJ2-2
v_gene: TRBV19
len: 15

CDR3aa: CASRLAGNTIYF
j_gene: TRBJ1-3
v_gene: TRBV11-2
len: 12

CDR3aa: CASSPDRSQGPGYTF
j_gene: TRBJ1-2
v_gene: TRBV19
len: 15

CDR3aa: CASSFSDTEAFF
j_gene: TRBJ1-1
v_gene: TRBV7-2
len: 12

CDR3aa: CASSQERDRQFF
j_gene: TRBJ2-1
v_gene: TRBV4-2
len: 12

CDR3aa: CASTWGAYASTDTQYF
j_gene: TRBJ2-3
v_gene: TRBV21-1
len: 16

CDR3aa: CASSVGDVGLEEQYF
j_gene: TRBJ2-7
v_gene: TRBV9
len: 15

CDR3aa: CASSTRDSWTEAFF
j_gene: TRBJ1-1
v_gene: TRBV9
len: 14

CDR3aa: CASSQGAGSSYYEQYF
j_gene: TRBJ2-7
v_gene: TRBV4-3
len: 16

CDR3aa: CASSSGTGGEKLFF
j_gene: TRBJ1-4
v_gene: TRBV4-1
len: 14

CDR3aa: CSVGDVYEQYF
j_gene: TRBJ2-7
v_gene: TRBV29-1
len: 11

CDR3aa: CASSPPGYTGELFF
j_gene: TRBJ2-2
v_gene: TRBV18
len: 14

CDR3aa: CASSVGWNLNTEAFF
j_gene: TRBJ1-1
v_gene: TRBV9
len: 15

CDR3aa: CASSLQGGDTEAFF
j_gene: TRBJ1-1
v_gene: TRBV11-2
len: 14

CDR3aa: CASSPPPNWQQFF
j_gene: TRBJ2-1
v_gene: TRBV11-2
len: 13